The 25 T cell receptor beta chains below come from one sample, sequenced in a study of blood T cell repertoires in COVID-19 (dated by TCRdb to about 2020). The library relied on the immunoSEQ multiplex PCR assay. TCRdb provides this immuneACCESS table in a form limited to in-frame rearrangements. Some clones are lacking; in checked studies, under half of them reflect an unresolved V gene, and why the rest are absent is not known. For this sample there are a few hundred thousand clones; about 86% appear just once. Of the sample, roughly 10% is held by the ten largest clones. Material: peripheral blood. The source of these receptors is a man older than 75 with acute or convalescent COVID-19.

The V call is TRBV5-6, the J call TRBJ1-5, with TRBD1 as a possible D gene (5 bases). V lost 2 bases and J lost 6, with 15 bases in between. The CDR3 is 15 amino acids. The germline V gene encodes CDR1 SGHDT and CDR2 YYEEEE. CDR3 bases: TGTGCCAGCAGCTTTGGACCCGGGGGTAGTCAGCCCCAGCATTTT. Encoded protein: CASSFGPGGSQPQHF.

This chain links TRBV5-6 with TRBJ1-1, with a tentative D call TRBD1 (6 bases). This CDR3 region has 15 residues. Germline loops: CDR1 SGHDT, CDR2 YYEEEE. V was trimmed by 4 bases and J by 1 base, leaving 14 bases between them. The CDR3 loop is CASSLQGRSNTEAFF. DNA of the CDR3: TGTGCCAGCAGCCTTCAGGGGCGATCGAACACTGAAGCTTTCTTT.

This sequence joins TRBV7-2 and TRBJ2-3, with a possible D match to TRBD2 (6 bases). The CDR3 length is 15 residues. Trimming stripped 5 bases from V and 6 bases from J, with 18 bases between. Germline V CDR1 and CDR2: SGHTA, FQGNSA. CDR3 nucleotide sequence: TGTGCCAGCAGCCCCACGGGACTTCCTTCCGATACGCAGTATTTT. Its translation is CASSPTGLPSDTQYF.

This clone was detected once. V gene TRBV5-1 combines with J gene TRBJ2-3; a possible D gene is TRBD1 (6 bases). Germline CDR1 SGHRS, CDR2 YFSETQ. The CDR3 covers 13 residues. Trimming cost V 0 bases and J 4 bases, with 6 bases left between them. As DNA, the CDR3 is TGCGCCAGCAGCTTGGCAGGGGCAGATACGCAGTATTTT. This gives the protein CASSLAGADTQYF.

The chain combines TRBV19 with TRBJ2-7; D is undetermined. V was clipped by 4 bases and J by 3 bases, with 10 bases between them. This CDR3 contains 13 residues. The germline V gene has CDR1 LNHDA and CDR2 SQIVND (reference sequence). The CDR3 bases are TGTGCCAGTAGTAAACAGATTATCTACGAGCAGTACTTC. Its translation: CASSKQIIYEQYF.

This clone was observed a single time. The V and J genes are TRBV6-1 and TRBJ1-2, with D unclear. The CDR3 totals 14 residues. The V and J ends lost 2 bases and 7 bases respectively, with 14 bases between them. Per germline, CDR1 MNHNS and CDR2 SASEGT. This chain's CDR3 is CASSEHPARGGYTF. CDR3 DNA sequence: TGTGCCAGCAGTGAACACCCCGCCCGGGGTGGCTACACCTTC.

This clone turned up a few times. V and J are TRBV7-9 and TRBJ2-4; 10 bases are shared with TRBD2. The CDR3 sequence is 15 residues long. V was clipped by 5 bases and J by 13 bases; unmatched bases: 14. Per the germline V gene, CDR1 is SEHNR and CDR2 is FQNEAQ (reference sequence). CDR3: CASSRAISGLAPQYF. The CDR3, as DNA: TGTGCCAGCAGCCGAGCTATATCGGGACTAGCGCCACAGTACTTC.

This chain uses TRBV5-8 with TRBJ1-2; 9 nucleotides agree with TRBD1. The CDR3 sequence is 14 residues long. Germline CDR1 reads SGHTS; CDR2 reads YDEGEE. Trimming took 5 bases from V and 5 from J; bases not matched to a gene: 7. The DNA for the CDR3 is TGTGCCAGCAGGCCTGGGACAGGGTGGTATGGCTACACCTTC. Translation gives CASRPGTGWYGYTF.

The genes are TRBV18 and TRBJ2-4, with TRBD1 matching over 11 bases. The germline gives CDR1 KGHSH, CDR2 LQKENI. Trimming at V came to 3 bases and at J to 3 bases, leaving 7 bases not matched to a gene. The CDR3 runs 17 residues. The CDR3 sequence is CASSPGTGGTGKNIQYF. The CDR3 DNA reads TGTGCCAGCTCACCCGGGACAGGGGGAACGGGCAAAAACATTCAGTACTTC.

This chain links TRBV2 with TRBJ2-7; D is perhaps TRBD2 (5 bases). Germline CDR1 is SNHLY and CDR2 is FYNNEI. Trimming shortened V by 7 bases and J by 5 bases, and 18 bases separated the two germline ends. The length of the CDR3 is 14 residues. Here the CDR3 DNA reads TGTGCCAGCATCCCGTTTGAGCTTAGCGACGAGCAGTACTTC. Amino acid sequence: CASIPFELSDEQYF.

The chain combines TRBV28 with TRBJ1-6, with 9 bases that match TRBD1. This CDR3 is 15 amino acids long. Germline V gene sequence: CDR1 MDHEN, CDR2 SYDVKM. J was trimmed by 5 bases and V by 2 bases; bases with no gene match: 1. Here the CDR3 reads CASSLGDRDNSPLHF. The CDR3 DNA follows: TGTGCCAGCAGTTTAGGGGACAGGGATAATTCACCCCTCCACTTT. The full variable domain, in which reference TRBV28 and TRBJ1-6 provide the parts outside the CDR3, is DVKVTQSSRYLVKRTGEKVFLECVQDMDHENMFWYRQDPGLGLRLIYFSYDVKMKEKGDIPEGYSVSREKKERFSLILESASTNQTSMYLCASSLGDRDNSPLHFGNGTRLTVT.

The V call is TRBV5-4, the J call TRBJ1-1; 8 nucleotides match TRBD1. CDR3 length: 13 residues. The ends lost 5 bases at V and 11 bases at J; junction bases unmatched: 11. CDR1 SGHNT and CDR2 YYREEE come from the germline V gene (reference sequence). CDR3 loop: CASRLTGGGAAFF. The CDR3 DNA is TGTGCCAGCAGGCTAACAGGGGGAGGTGCGGCTTTCTTT.

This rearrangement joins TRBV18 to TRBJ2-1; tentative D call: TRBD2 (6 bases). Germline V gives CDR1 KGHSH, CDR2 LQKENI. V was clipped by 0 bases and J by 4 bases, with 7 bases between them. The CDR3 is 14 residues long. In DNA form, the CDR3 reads TGTGCCAGCTCACCACCCGGGACTTACAATGAGCAGTTCTTC. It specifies CASSPPGTYNEQFF.

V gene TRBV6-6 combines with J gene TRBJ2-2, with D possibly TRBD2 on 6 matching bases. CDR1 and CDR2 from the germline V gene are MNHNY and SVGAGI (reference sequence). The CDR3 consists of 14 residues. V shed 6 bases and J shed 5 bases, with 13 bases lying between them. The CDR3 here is CASSRTGGTGELFF. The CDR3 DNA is TGTGCCAGCAGCAGGACTGGGGGGACCGGGGAGCTGTTTTTT.

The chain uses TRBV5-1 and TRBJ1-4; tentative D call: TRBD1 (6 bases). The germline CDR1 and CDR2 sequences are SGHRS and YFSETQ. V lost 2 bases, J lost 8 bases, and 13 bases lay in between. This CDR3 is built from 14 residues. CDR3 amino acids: CASSFGRGREKLFF. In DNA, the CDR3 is TGCGCCAGCAGCTTTGGCAGGGGACGAGAAAAACTGTTTTTT.

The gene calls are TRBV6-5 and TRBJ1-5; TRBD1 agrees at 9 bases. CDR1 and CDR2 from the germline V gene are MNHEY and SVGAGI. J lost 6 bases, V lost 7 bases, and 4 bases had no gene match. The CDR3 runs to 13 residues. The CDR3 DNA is TGTGCCAGCATTGGACAGGGGAGTCAGCCCCAGCATTTT. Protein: CASIGQGSQPQHF.

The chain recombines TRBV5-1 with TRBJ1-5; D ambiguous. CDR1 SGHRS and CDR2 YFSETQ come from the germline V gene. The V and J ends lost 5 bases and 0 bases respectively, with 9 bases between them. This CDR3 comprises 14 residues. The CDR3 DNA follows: TGCGCCAGCAGTCCCGACAATAGCAATCAGCCCCAGCATTTT. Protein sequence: CASSPDNSNQPQHF.

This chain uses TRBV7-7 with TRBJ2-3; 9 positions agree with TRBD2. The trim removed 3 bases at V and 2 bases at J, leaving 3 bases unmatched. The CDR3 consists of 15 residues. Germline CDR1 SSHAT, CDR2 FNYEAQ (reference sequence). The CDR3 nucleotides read TGTGCCAGCAGCTTGGGGACTAGCTACACAGATACGCAGTATTTT. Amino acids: CASSLGTSYTDTQYF.

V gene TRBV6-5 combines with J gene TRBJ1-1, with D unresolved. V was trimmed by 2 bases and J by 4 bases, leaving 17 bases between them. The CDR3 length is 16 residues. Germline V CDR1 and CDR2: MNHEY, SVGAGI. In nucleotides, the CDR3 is TGTGCCAGCAGTTACGGAGGTTTCGCAGGCCGCACTGAAGCTTTCTTT. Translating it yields CASSYGGFAGRTEAFF.

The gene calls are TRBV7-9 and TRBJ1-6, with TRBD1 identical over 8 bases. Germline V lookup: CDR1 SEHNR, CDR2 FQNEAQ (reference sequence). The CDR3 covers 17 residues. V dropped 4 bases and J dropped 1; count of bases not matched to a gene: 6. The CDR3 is CASSSNRGGSYNSPLHF. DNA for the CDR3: TGTGCCAGCAGCTCCAACAGGGGGGGGTCCTATAATTCACCCCTCCACTTT.

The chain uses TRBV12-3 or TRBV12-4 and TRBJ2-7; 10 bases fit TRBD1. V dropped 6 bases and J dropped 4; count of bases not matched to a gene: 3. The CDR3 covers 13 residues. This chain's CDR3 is CASRDRGRYEQYF. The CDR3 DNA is TGTGCCAGCAGGGACAGGGGGAGATACGAGCAGTACTTC.

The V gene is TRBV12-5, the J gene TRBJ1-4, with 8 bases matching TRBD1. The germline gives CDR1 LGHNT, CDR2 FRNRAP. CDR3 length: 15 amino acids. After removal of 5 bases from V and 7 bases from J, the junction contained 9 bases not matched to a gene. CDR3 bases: TGTGCTAGTGGTACAGGACAGGGCGTAGGTGAAAAACTGTTTTTT. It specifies CASGTGQGVGEKLFF.

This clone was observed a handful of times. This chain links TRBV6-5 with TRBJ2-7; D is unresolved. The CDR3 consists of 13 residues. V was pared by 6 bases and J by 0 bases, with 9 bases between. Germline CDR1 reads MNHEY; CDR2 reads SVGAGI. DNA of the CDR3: TGTGCCAGCAGCCGACACCGCTCCTACGAGCAGTACTTC. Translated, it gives CASSRHRSYEQYF.

The chain's CDR3 is CATSSGGTGEDEQYF. For the CDR3, the DNA is TGTGCCACCAGCAGTGGGGGGACAGGGGAGGACGAGCAGTACTTC. J is TRBJ2-7 and V is TRBV24-1; 10 nucleotides align to TRBD1. CDR3 length: 15 amino acids. Germline V lookup: CDR1 KGHDR, CDR2 SFDVKD. Trimming removed 7 bases from V and 5 bases from J; junction bases left unmatched: 10.

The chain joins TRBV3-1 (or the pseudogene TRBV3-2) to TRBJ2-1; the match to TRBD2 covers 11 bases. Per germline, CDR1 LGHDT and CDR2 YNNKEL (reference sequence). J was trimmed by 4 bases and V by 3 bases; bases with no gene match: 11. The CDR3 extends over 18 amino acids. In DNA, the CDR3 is TGTGCCAGCAGCCAGGACGTCGGGACTAGCGGCCGATACAATGAGCAGTTCTTC. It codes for CASSQDVGTSGRYNEQFF.